Listed here is a single T cell receptor beta chain. It has no known antigen specificity. The sample holds no much larger clone one base away, and base qualities are not on file. The V end gives up 4 bases and the J end 0 bases, leaving 13 bases in the junction not matched to a gene. From cysteine to phenylalanine, the CDR3 is 18 amino acids long. CDR3 DNA only is kept here, 54 bases in frame from base 1. The germline V gene provides CDR1 SGHNT and CDR2 YENEEA. This sample is part of a study of T cell repertoires in cytomegalovirus infection (dated by TCRdb to the late 2010s). The study in broad terms: Alongside well-studied HLA-B-restricted epitopes, the peptide stimulations were aimed at recently identified HLA-C-restricted CMV epitopes, whose presentation resists viral immunomodulation. Because public TCR beta signatures pointed to carriage of CMV infection together with the matching HLA type, the HLA type of each donor mattered for the analysis.

The investigation overall reported the following: The ex vivo response was dominated by HLA-C-restricted CMV-specific TCR beta clonotypes, which also provided the single most frequent clonotype in two of eight donors. Cumulative frequency of public TCR beta family members discriminated carriers of CMV infection plus the relevant HLA type in this cohort and an independent approximately 370-donor cohort.

Read against the paper, the sample's treatment or condition label means: in vitro stimulation with specific CMV peptide epitopes to enrich CMV-specific T cells. Data came from an Illumina HiSeq 1500. Clones were called with MiXCR by TCRdb after fastp trimmed the public reads at Q25, and only in-frame beta chains were retained. Each record represents a unique CDR3 protein, reported with the most common genes and DNA among its rows. The sample has fewer than 850,000 distinct CDR3 sequences on record, roughly 29% of them singletons. The ten largest clones add up to about an eighth of the sample. Sequences were derived from cultured CD8+ T cells from PBMCs, sampled from culture after CMV antigen stimulation. The receptor comes from a human donor in good health (CMV status not recorded). Some clones in this sample may be carry-over from other donors' samples. The rearranged segments are TRBV11-3 and TRBJ2-3, with TRBD1 matching 7 junction bases. Here is the DNA: TGTGCCAGCAGCTCCTATATGGGACCGGGACAGAGCACAGATACGCAGTATTTT. The resulting protein is CASSSYMGPGQSTDTQYF.